Presented here are 14 T cell receptor beta chains from one specimen sequenced in a study of T cell changes during pregnancy in multiple sclerosis. TCRdb's table, derived via immunoSEQ multiplex PCR, lists solely in-frame clones and lacks some. The sample has 75,000 to 95,000 clones; more than 85% are singletons. Sequenced material: peripheral blood, taken in the first trimester of pregnancy. These TCRs come from a female donor in good health, enrolled as a control in a pregnancy study.

This chain uses TRBV2 with TRBJ1-6; 7 nucleotides agree with TRBD1. Germline V gene sequence: CDR1 SNHLY, CDR2 FYNNEI. The junction had 6 bases not matched to a gene; V was cut back by 6 bases and J by 10 bases. The CDR3 has 13 amino acids. The CDR3 reads CASRTGSGSPLHF. In nucleotides, the CDR3 is TGTGCCAGCAGGACAGGGTCCGGGTCACCCCTCCACTTT.

V and J are TRBV6-6 and TRBJ1-1, with unresolved D. The ends were cut back, 6 bases at V and 8 bases at J, with 10 bases in the middle. The CDR3 runs 11 residues. CDR1 is MNHNY, CDR2 SVGAGI, per germline (reference sequence). In nucleotides, the CDR3 is TGTGCCAGCAGGTCCCCTGGCGAAGCTTTCTTT. It yields the protein CASRSPGEAFF.

This clone was counted once. The V and J genes are TRBV6-6 and TRBJ2-2, with 8 bases identical to TRBD1. CDR3 length equals 15 residues. Losses at the gene ends were 7 bases for V and 4 bases for J; bases not matched to a gene: 8. Germline V gene lookup returns CDR1 MNHNY and CDR2 SVGAGI (reference sequence). The CDR3 DNA is TGTGCCAGCACCAGGGGGCCGGTTCCCACCGGGGAGCTGTTTTTT. It specifies CASTRGPVPTGELFF.

V usage is TRBV7-2 and J usage is TRBJ2-3; no firm D call. The CDR3 runs to 14 residues. CDR1 and CDR2 from the germline V gene are SGHTA and FQGNSA. Deletions cut 1 base from V and 5 bases from J, with 10 bases between. CDR3 nucleotides: TGTGCCAGCAGCTTAGGAGTGGTGGTAGATACGCAGTATTTT. Translating gives CASSLGVVVDTQYF.

V gene TRBV6-1 combines with J gene TRBJ1-2; TRBD1 matches 9 bases. Germline V gene lookup returns CDR1 MNHNS and CDR2 SASEGT. J was trimmed by 2 bases and V by 6 bases; bases with no gene match: 7. This CDR3 region has 15 residues. This CDR3 is CASSNRDRVNYGYTF. DNA of the CDR3: TGTGCCAGCAGCAACAGGGACAGGGTAAACTATGGCTACACCTTC.

This clone was seen just once. This sequence joins TRBV5-1 and TRBJ2-1, with D maybe TRBD2 (6 bases). The germline V gene has CDR1 SGHRS and CDR2 YFSETQ. V dropped 2 bases and J dropped 5 bases, with 11 bases sitting between them. This CDR3 is built from 14 residues. CDR3 protein: CASSFGTPNNEQFF. CDR3 sequence (DNA): TGCGCCAGCAGCTTCGGGACTCCGAACAATGAGCAGTTCTTC.

This chain joins TRBV27 and TRBJ2-5; 7 nucleotides align to TRBD1. This CDR3 spans 14 amino acids. CDR1 is MNHEY, CDR2 SMNVEV, per germline (reference sequence). V lost 8 bases to trimming and J lost 5 bases; unmatched junction nucleotides: 11. CDR3 DNA: TGTGCCAGCGGCACGACAGGGTCCCGGGAGACCCAGTACTTC. Protein: CASGTTGSRETQYF.

The chain has TRBV28 and TRBJ1-5; D is perhaps TRBD1 (5 bases). The CDR3 consists of 15 residues. V gave up 3 bases and J gave up 2 bases, with 11 bases separating them. Germline CDR1 reads MDHEN; CDR2 reads SYDVKM. CDR3 protein: CASSLGGGGNQPQHF. CDR3 bases: TGTGCCAGCAGTTTGGGGGGAGGCGGCAATCAGCCCCAGCATTTT.

The CDR3 is CASARGQTNYGYTF. In DNA, the CDR3 is TGTGCCAGCGCCCGAGGGCAGACGAACTATGGCTACACCTTC. The rearrangement uses TRBV6-6 and TRBJ1-2; D is undetermined. Between the trimmed V and J ends, which lost 8 bases and 2 bases, there was a span of 15 bases. From germline, CDR1 is MNHNY and CDR2 SVGAGI (reference sequence). This CDR3 is built from 14 residues.

In its sample, this clone was seen once. The chain combines TRBV11-3 with TRBJ2-3, with a weak D call TRBD2 (6 bases). CDR3 length: 14 residues. The V gene's germline CDR1 is SGHNT and CDR2 YENEEA. Trimming left V 5 bases short and J 1 base short, with 10 bases between. In DNA form, the CDR3 reads TGTGCCAGCAGCCTCACGGGGGGCACAGATACGCAGTATTTT. Residues: CASSLTGGTDTQYF.

The chain joins TRBV9 to TRBJ1-1; unclear D gene. V was pared by 1 base and J by 4 bases, with 8 bases between. Germline loops: CDR1 SGDLS, CDR2 YYNGEE. CDR3 size: 13 residues. The CDR3 DNA is TGTGCCAGCAGCGTAACGGGAGGCACTGAAGCTTTCTTT. This gives the protein CASSVTGGTEAFF.

The rearrangement uses TRBV11-2 and TRBJ2-3; D not certain. Germline CDR1 SGHAT, CDR2 FQNNGV. The V gene lost 0 bases and the J gene lost 5 bases, with 3 bases spanning the gap. The CDR3 loop spans 12 amino acids. The CDR3: CASSLDRDTQYF. Here the CDR3 DNA reads TGTGCCAGCAGCTTAGATAGAGATACGCAGTATTTT.

J is TRBJ1-6 and V is TRBV5-1; D perhaps matches TRBD1 (5 bases). V lost 4 bases and J 8 bases, leaving 19 bases between the germline ends. This CDR3 comprises 16 residues. Germline values: CDR1 SGHRS, CDR2 YFSETQ. CDR3 in DNA: TGCGCCAGCAGCGCGGGGGACTCCAGGGATGATTCACCCCTCCACTTT. Amino acids: CASSAGDSRDDSPLHF. Full variable domain (remainder filled in from reference TRBV5-1 and TRBJ1-6): KAGVTQTPRYLIKTRGQQVTLSCSPISGHRSVSWYQQTPGQGLQFLFEYFSETQRNKGNFPGRFSGRQFSNSRSEMNVSTLELGDSALYLCASSAGDSRDDSPLHFGNGTRLTVT.

The rearrangement uses TRBV7-9 and TRBJ1-4, with 8 bases lining up with TRBD1. This CDR3 spans 18 amino acids. The germline CDR1 and CDR2 sequences are SEHNR and FQNEAQ (reference sequence). Trimming took 7 bases from V and 4 from J; bases not matched to a gene: 17. The CDR3 loop reads CASTFRPPGTGNNEKLFF. DNA of the CDR3: TGTGCCAGCACCTTTAGGCCACCCGGGACAGGCAATAATGAAAAACTGTTTTTT.